The sequence of this T cell receptor (beta chain) was determined in a study of cytomegalovirus exposure and HLA in healthy donors. Notes on the study in general: The likely explanation for a cluster of highly shared sequence variants was sequencing artifact.

With 60 Vbeta and 13 Jbeta primers, the PCR was carried out. Clones were sequenced by immunoSEQ multiplex PCR, and TCRdb holds only the in-frame ones, with some missing. Reported are some 200,000 clones; the ten largest clones contain about 6%. Details on this clone: The antigen remains undetermined.

The J segment lost 2 bases and the V segment lost 5 bases, leaving 4 bases of the junction unmatched. The CDR3 has 15 amino acids. Germline loops: CDR1 SGHNT, CDR2 YYREEE (reference sequence). The TCR was taken from a man aged 25-45 years in good health and CMV-seronegative. Source material: PBMCs. The V call is TRBV5-4, the J call TRBJ1-2; 12 bases line up with TRBD1. This CDR3 is CASRAGTGGNYGYTF. The CDR3 DNA reads as TGTGCCAGCAGGGCCGGGACAGGGGGCAACTATGGCTACACCTTC.